Listed below are T cell receptor beta chains from one sample, sequenced in a study of STAT3 mutations in large granular lymphocyte leukemia. Sequenced by immunoSEQ multiplex PCR; TCRdb stores in-frame clones only, minus some. This sample yields over 30,000 clones, of which approximately 90% are seen a single time; over 0.35% belongs to the top ten. What was sequenced was PBMCs. These receptors were collected from a human donor with T large granular lymphocyte leukemia. Some clones in this sample may be carry-over from other donors' samples. CDR3s include the opening cysteine and the closing phenylalanine or tryptophan. A D gene is named only where the DNA matches it firmly. Clone size is given for some rows only: seen once, a few or many times, or a class if the clone is expanded.

j_call clone_size cdr3_length v_call d_call cdr3_aa cdr3_nt
TRBJ1-3 once 17 TRBV12-2 NA CASRLGTMTFYGNTIYF TGTGCAAGTCGCTTAGGAACTATGACTTTTTATGGAAACACCATATATTTT
TRBJ2-5 NA 14 TRBV7-2 NA CASSLGKGTKTQYF TGTGCCAGCAGCTTAGGGAAGGGGACCAAGACCCAGTACTTC
TRBJ2-5 NA 14 TRBV19 TRBD2 CASSRLRGEETQYF TGTGCCAGTAGTCGCTTGCGGGGGGAAGAGACCCAGTACTTC
TRBJ2-7 NA 13 TRBV6-1 NA CASQRDLYYEQYF TGTGCCAGCCAACGGGACCTCTACTACGAGCAGTACTTC
TRBJ2-3 NA 16 TRBV4-1 TRBD1 CASSQRDRERTDTQYF TGCGCCAGCAGCCAACGGGACAGGGAGCGCACAGATACGCAGTATTTT
TRBJ2-5 NA 14 TRBV9 TRBD2 CASSKRGDQETQYF TGTGCCAGCAGCAAACGGGGGGACCAAGAGACCCAGTACTTC
TRBJ2-3 once 16 TRBV4-3 NA CASSQDMGGGTDTQYF TGCGCCAGCAGCCAAGATATGGGGGGAGGCACAGATACGCAGTATTTT
TRBJ2-5 NA 13 TRBV29-1 TRBD2 CSVEGRGEETQYF TGCAGCGTCGAGGGACGGGGGGAAGAGACCCAGTACTTC
TRBJ2-7 once 14 TRBV6-5 NA CASSYSRTTYEQYF TGTGCCAGCAGTTACTCTCGAACCACCTACGAGCAGTACTTC
TRBJ2-3 NA 17 TRBV6-1 TRBD1 CASSAAGTGISADTQYF TGTGCCAGCAGTGCCGCCGGGACAGGGATATCAGCAGATACGCAGTATTTT
TRBJ1-1 NA 13 TRBV5-5 NA CASSSGLNTEAFF TGTGCCAGCAGCTCCGGATTGAACACTGAAGCTTTCTTT
TRBJ2-6 NA 15 TRBV5-1 NA CASREEISGANVLTF TGCGCCAGCAGGGAAGAAATCTCTGGGGCCAACGTCCTGACTTTC
TRBJ1-2 once 14 TRBV7-8 NA CASSSAGTGYGYTF TGTGCCAGCAGCTCTGCCGGGACGGGTTATGGCTACACCTTC
TRBJ2-3 NA 15 TRBV18 NA CASSPGAADADTQYF TGTGCCAGCTCACCCGGGGCCGCTGATGCGGATACGCAGTATTTT
TRBJ2-1 NA 14 TRBV7-8 NA CASSLDPSYNEQFF TGTGCCAGCAGCTTAGACCCCAGCTACAATGAGCAGTTCTTC
TRBJ2-7 NA 13 TRBV5-6 TRBD1 CASSVGQVGEQYF TGTGCCAGCAGCGTTGGACAGGTCGGCGAGCAGTACTTC
TRBJ1-6 NA 14 TRBV15 NA CATSRGGSFPPLHF TGTGCCACCAGCAGAGGAGGGTCCTTTCCACCCCTCCACTTT
TRBJ1-2 NA 14 TRBV19 NA CASSMGQGLYGYTF TGTGCCAGTAGTATGGGTCAGGGCCTCTATGGCTACACCTTC
TRBJ2-7 NA 13 TRBV6-5 NA CASSYSFWGEQYF TGTGCCAGCAGTTACTCGTTCTGGGGGGAGCAGTACTTC
TRBJ1-5 NA 14 TRBV19 NA CASSYDYSNQPQHF TGTGCCAGTAGTTATGACTATAGCAATCAGCCCCAGCATTTT
TRBJ1-4 NA 15 TRBV9 NA CASSVAMAYGEKLFF TGTGCCAGCAGCGTAGCGATGGCATATGGTGAAAAACTGTTTTTT
TRBJ2-5 NA 13 TRBV10-3 NA CAISEGSPETQYF TGTGCCATCAGTGAGGGGTCGCCAGAGACCCAGTACTTC
TRBJ2-3 NA 11 TRBV5-6 NA CASSSTDTQYF TGTGCCAGCAGCTCGACAGATACGCAGTATTTT
TRBJ1-2 NA 14 TRBV13 TRBD1 CASTEGQASYGYTF TGTGCCAGCACCGAGGGACAGGCGTCTTATGGCTACACCTTC
TRBJ1-5 NA 15 TRBV5-6 NA CASSLLGTSGQPQHF TGTGCCAGCAGCTTACTCGGGACATCTGGTCAGCCCCAGCATTTT
TRBJ1-5 NA 15 TRBV7-2 NA CASSLGSGMNQPQHF TGTGCCAGCAGCTTAGGGTCGGGGATGAATCAGCCCCAGCATTTT
TRBJ1-2 NA 13 TRBV30 NA CAWSAEGNYGYTF TGTGCCTGGAGTGCGGAGGGAAACTATGGCTACACCTTC
TRBJ1-6 NA 15 TRBV2 NA CASSEVGLANSPLHF TGTGCCAGCAGTGAGGTAGGGCTCGCTAATTCACCCCTCCACTTT
TRBJ2-2 NA 13 TRBV4-3 NA CASSQGNTGELFF TGCGCCAGCAGCCAAGGGAACACCGGGGAGCTGTTTTTT
TRBJ2-4 NA 15 TRBV5-1 NA CASFLDPQGRNIQYF TGCGCCAGCTTTCTGGACCCCCAGGGACGAAACATTCAGTACTTC
TRBJ1-2 few 15 TRBV18 NA CASSPPQGEGYGYTF TGTGCCAGCTCACCACCACAGGGTGAAGGATATGGCTACACCTTC
TRBJ2-2 NA 16 TRBV18 TRBD1 CASSPGQTGIHGELFF TGTGCCAGCTCACCAGGGCAGACAGGGATCCACGGGGAGCTGTTTTTT
TRBJ2-7 NA 9 TRBV21-1 NA CASKDRMNF TGTGCCAGCAAGGACAGGATGAACTTC
TRBJ2-1 NA 13 TRBV7-9 NA CASSSTPGYEQFF TGTGCCAGCAGCTCGACCCCAGGGTATGAGCAGTTCTTC
TRBJ1-5 NA 14 TRBV6-1 NA CASSEGLPNQPQHF TGTGCCAGCAGTGAAGGCCTACCCAATCAGCCCCAGCATTTT
TRBJ2-3 NA 16 TRBV5-5 TRBD2 CASSLRLAHRDGTQYF TGTGCCAGCAGCTTGCGACTAGCTCATAGGGATGGTACGCAGTATTTT
TRBJ2-1 NA 14 TRBV5-1 TRBD2 CASSLLASYNEQFF TGCGCCAGCAGCCTACTAGCGTCCTACAATGAGCAGTTCTTC
TRBJ2-1 NA 14 TRBV4-1 NA CASSQEGDYNEQFF TGCGCCAGCAGCCAAGAAGGGGACTACAATGAGCAGTTCTTC
TRBJ1-6 NA 14 TRBV5-4 NA CASSLDLTNSPLHF TGTGCCAGCAGCTTGGACTTAACGAATTCACCCCTCCACTTT
TRBJ1-1 NA 14 TRBV5-4 TRBD1 CASSVQGAGTEAFF TGTGCCAGCAGCGTTCAGGGGGCCGGAACTGAAGCTTTCTTT
TRBJ1-5 NA 15 TRBV6-1 NA CASSEVVGSNQPQHF TGTGCCAGCAGTGAAGTGGTTGGTAGCAATCAGCCCCAGCATTTT